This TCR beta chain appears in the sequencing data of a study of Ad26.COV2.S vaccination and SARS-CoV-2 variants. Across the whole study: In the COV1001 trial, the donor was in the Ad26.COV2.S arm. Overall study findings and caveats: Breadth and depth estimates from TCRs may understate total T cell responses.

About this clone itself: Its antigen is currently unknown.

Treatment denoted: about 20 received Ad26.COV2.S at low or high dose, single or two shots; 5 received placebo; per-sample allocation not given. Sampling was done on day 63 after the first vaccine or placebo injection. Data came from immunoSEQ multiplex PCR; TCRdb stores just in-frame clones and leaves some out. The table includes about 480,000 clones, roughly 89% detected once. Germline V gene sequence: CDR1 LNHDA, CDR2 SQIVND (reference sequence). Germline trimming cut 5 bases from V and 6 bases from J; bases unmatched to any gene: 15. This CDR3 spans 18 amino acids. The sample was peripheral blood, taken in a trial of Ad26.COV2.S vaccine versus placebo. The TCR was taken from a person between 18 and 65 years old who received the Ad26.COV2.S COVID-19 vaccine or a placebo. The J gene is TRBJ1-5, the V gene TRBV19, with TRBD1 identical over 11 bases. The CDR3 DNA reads TGTGCCAGTAGTTTCAACACTTGGACAGGGGGCGGTGTTCAGCCCCAGCATTTT. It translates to CASSFNTWTGGGVQPQHF.